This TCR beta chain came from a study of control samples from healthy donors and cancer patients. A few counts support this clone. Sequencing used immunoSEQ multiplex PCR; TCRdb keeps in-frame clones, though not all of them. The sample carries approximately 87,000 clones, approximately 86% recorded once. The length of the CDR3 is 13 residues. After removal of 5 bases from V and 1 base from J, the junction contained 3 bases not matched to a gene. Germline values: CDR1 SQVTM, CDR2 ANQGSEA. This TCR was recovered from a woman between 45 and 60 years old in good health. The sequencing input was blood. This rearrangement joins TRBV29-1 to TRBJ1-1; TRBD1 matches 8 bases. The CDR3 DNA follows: TGCAGCGTTCGTACAGGGGGGAACACTGAAGCTTTCTTT. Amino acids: CSVRTGGNTEAFF.